The T cell receptor (beta chain) under discussion was sequenced for a study of radiation and T cells in renal cell carcinoma. Documented time point: blood 2 weeks post-SBRT. This sample's treatment: 15 Gy SBRT to primary tumor, nephrectomy 4 weeks later. Clear cell pathology was present in this patient's renal cell carcinoma. The table came from immunoSEQ multiplex PCR; TCRdb's copy has only in-frame clones and leaves some out. The data show roughly 80,000 clones, 70% to 90% seen once. Regarding this clone: Its specificity is not known.

Overall study findings and caveats: From baseline, blood top tumor clonotypes peaked at 2 weeks post-radiation.

The CDR3 is 14 amino acids. Trimming at V came to 3 bases and at J to 3 bases, leaving 3 bases not matched to a gene. The germline gives CDR1 SGHDN, CDR2 FVKESK. J is TRBJ2-3 and V is TRBV14; 7 positions agree with TRBD2. The sequence came from a woman aged 45-65 years with renal cell carcinoma. Sequenced here: blood, sampled from a patient whose treatment included radiotherapy and nephrectomy. The DNA of the CDR3 is TGTGCCAGCAGCCAGGCGGGAGCGACAGATACGCAGTATTTT. Translating it yields CASSQAGATDTQYF.